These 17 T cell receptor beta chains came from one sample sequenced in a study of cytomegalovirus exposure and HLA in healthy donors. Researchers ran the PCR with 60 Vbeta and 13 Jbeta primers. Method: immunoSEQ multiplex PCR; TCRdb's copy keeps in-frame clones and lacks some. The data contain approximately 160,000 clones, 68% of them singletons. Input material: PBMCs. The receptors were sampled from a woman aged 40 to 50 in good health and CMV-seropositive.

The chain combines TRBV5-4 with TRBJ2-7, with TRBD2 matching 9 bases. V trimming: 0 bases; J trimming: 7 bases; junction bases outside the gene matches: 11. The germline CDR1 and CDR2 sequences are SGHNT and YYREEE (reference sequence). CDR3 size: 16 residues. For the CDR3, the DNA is TGTGCCAGCAGCTTGGTTTCTAGCGGGAAAATAGGAGAGCAGTACTTC. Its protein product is CASSLVSSGKIGEQYF.

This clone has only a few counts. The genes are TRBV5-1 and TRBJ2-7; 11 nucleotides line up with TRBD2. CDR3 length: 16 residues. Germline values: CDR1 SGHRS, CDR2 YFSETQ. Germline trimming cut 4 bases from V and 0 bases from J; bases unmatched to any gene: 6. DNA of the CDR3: TGCGCCAGCAGCGGGTTAGCGGGGGGGAGCTCCTACGAGCAGTACTTC. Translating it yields CASSGLAGGSSYEQYF.

The chain's CDR3 is CASQRNQETQYF. CDR3 DNA: TGTGCCAGTCAGCGGAACCAAGAGACCCAGTACTTC. This rearrangement joins TRBV19 to TRBJ2-5; D might be TRBD2 (5 bases). Germline V gene sequence: CDR1 LNHDA, CDR2 SQIVND (reference sequence). Trimming removed 8 bases at V and 0 bases at J, with 7 bases between. The CDR3 is 12 amino acids.

In DNA form, the CDR3 reads TGTGCCAGCAGCTCCGGCCCGGGACTAGCTTCGGTGGGTACGCAGTATTTT. Translation: CASSSGPGLASVGTQYF. The chain combines TRBV7-9 with TRBJ2-3; 9 bases agree with TRBD2. This CDR3 is built from 17 residues. Per the germline V gene, CDR1 is SEHNR and CDR2 is FQNEAQ (reference sequence). J gave up 8 bases and V 4 bases, and 16 bases lay outside the gene matches.

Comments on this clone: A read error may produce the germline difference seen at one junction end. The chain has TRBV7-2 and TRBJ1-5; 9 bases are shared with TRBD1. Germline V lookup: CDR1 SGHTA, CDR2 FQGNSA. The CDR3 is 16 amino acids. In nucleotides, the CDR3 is TGTGCCAGCAGCGCACAGGGGGCTGGGAACAATCAGCCCCAGAATTTT. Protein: CASSAQGAGNNQPQNF.

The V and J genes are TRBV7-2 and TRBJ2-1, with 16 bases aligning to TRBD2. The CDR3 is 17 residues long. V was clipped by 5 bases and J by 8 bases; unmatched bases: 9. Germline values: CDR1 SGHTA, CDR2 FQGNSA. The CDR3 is CASSPGLAGGPLDEQFF. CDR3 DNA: TGTGCCAGCAGCCCGGGACTAGCGGGAGGGCCGTTGGATGAGCAGTTCTTC.

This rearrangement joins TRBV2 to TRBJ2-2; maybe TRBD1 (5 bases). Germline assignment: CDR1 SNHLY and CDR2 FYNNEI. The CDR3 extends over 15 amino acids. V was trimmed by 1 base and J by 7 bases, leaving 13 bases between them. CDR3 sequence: CASSEVGAEIGELFF. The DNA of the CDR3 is TGTGCCAGCAGTGAAGTAGGGGCGGAGATCGGGGAGCTGTTTTTT.

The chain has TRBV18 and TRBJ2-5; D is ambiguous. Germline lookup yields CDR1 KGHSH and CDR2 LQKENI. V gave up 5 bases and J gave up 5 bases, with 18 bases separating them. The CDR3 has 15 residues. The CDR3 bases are TGTGCCAGCTCATCCACCGCGGCCAGCCGGGAGACCCAGTACTTC. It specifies CASSSTAASRETQYF.

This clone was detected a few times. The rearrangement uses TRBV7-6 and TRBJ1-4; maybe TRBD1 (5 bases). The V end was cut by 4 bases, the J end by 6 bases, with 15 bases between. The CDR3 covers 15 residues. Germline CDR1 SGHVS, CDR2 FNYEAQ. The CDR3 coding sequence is TGTGCCAGCAGCTCGAGGCAGGGCCTCTATGAAAAACTGTTTTTT. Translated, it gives CASSSRQGLYEKLFF.

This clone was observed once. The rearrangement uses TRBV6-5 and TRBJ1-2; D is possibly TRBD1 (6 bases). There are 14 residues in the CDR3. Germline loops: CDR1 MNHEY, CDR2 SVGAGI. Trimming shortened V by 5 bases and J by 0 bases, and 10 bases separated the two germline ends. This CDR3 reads CASSRRTANYGYTF. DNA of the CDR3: TGTGCCAGCAGTCGCCGGACAGCTAACTATGGCTACACCTTC.

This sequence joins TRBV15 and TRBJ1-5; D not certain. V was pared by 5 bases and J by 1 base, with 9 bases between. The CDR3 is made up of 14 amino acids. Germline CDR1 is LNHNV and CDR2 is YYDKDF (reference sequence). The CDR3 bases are TGTGCCACCAGCGAGAAGAGAAGCAATCAGCCCCAGCATTTT. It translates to CATSEKRSNQPQHF. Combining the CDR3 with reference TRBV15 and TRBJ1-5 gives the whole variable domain DAMVIQNPRYQVTQFGKPVTLSCSQTLNHNVMYWYQQKSSQAPKLLFHYYDKDFNNEADTPDNFQSRRPNTSFCFLDIRSPGLGDTAMYLCATSEKRSNQPQHFGDGTRLSIL.

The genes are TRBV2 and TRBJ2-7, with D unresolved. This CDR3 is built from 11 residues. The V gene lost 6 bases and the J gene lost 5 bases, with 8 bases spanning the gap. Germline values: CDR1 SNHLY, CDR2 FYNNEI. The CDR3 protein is CASSPFDEQYF. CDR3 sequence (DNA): TGTGCCAGCAGCCCTTTCGACGAGCAGTACTTC.

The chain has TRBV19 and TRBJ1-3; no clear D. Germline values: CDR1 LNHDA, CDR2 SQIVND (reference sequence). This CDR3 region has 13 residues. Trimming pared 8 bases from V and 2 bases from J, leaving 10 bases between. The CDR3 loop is CASADTTGNTIYF. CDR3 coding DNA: TGTGCCAGTGCCGACACAACTGGAAACACCATATATTTT.

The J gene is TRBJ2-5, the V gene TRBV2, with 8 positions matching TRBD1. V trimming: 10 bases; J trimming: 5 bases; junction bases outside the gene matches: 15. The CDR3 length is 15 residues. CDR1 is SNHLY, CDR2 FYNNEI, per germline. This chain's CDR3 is CATRRGQGWRETQYF. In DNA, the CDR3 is TGTGCCACCAGAAGAGGACAGGGTTGGCGGGAGACCCAGTACTTC.

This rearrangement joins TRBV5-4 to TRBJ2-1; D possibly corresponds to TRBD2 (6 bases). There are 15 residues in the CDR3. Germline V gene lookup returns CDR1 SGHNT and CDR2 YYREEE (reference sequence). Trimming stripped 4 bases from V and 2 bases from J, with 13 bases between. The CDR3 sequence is CASSVAETPYNEQFF. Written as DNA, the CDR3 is TGTGCCAGCAGCGTAGCGGAGACGCCCTACAATGAGCAGTTCTTC.

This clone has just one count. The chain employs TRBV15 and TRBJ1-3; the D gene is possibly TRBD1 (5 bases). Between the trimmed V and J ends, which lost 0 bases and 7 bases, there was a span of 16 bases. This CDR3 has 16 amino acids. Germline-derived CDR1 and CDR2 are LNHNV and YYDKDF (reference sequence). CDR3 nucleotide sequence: TGTGCCACCAGCAGAGATCGGGGGTTCATCGGGAACACCATATATTTT. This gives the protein CATSRDRGFIGNTIYF.

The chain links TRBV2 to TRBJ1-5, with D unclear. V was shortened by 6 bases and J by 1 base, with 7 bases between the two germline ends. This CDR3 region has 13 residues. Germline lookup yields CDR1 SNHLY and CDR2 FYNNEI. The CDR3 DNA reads TGTGCCAGCAGATGGCAGAGCAATCAGCCCCAGCATTTT. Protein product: CASRWQSNQPQHF.